Listed below are T cell receptor beta chains from one sample, sequenced in a study of cytomegalovirus exposure and HLA in healthy donors. Only in-frame clones appear in the TCRdb table, and some are missing; sequencing was by immunoSEQ multiplex PCR. Of fewer than 200,000 clones listed, around nine tenths were seen once; the top ten hold less than 9.5%. The sample was PBMCs. The receptors come from a man between 25 and 39 years old in good health and CMV-seropositive. CDR3s include the opening cysteine and the closing phenylalanine or tryptophan. D genes are given only for firm matches. A row's size may be missing; if present it is once, few, many or a size class.

j_call: TRBJ2-3; clone_size: .; d_call: TRBD2; v_call: TRBV18; cdr3_aa: CASSPGGMGAVWYF; cdr3_nt: TGTGCCAGCTCACCCGGGGGGATGGGCGCCGTATGGTATTTT
j_call: TRBJ1-1; clone_size: .; d_call: .; v_call: TRBV6-1; cdr3_aa: CASSVYAVGNTEAFF; cdr3_nt: TGTGCCAGCAGTGTTTACGCGGTGGGGAACACTGAAGCTTTCTTT
j_call: TRBJ2-3; clone_size: .; d_call: TRBD2; v_call: TRBV6-5; cdr3_aa: CASSYTGGTRADTQYF; cdr3_nt: TGTGCCAGCAGTTACACGGGAGGGACAAGGGCAGATACGCAGTATTTT
j_call: TRBJ1-1; clone_size: .; d_call: .; v_call: TRBV5-4; cdr3_aa: CASSSNYGMNTEAFF; cdr3_nt: TGTGCCAGCAGCTCAAACTACGGGATGAACACTGAAGCTTTCTTT
j_call: TRBJ2-2; clone_size: .; d_call: TRBD1; v_call: TRBV5-1; cdr3_aa: CASTPTGGTGELFF; cdr3_nt: TGCGCCAGCACTCCGACAGGGGGCACCGGGGAGCTGTTTTTT
j_call: TRBJ1-1; clone_size: .; d_call: .; v_call: TRBV4-3; cdr3_aa: CASSQEGGTEAFF; cdr3_nt: TGCGCCAGCAGCCAAGAGGGGGGCACTGAAGCTTTCTTT
j_call: TRBJ1-5; clone_size: .; d_call: TRBD1; v_call: TRBV10-1; cdr3_aa: CASKQGKIPCNQPQHF; cdr3_nt: TGCGCCAGCAAACAGGGGAAAATACCCTGCAATCAGCCCCAGCATTTT
j_call: TRBJ1-2; clone_size: .; d_call: .; v_call: TRBV30; cdr3_aa: CAWSPPGRGWNGYTF; cdr3_nt: TGTGCCTGGAGTCCCCCCGGCAGGGGATGGAATGGCTACACCTTC
j_call: TRBJ1-5; clone_size: .; d_call: .; v_call: TRBV7-2; cdr3_aa: CASSPPGYQPQHF; cdr3_nt: TGTGCCAGCAGCCCCCCTGGGTATCAGCCCCAGCATTTT
j_call: TRBJ2-5; clone_size: .; d_call: TRBD1; v_call: TRBV5-1; cdr3_aa: CASRPGTGAQETQYF; cdr3_nt: TGCGCCAGCAGGCCCGGGACAGGGGCCCAAGAGACCCAGTACTTC
j_call: TRBJ2-1; clone_size: .; d_call: TRBD1; v_call: TRBV6-6; cdr3_aa: CASSQGQLSYNEQFF; cdr3_nt: TGTGCCAGCAGTCAGGGACAGCTCTCCTACAATGAGCAGTTCTTC
j_call: TRBJ1-5; clone_size: .; d_call: .; v_call: TRBV6-6; cdr3_aa: CASSYLGSDQPQHF; cdr3_nt: TGTGCCAGCAGTTACTTGGGTTCGGACCAGCCCCAGCATTTT
j_call: TRBJ1-2; clone_size: .; d_call: .; v_call: TRBV20-1; cdr3_aa: CSATENYGYTF; cdr3_nt: TGCAGTGCTACAGAGAACTATGGCTACACCTTC
j_call: TRBJ2-7; clone_size: .; d_call: TRBD2; v_call: TRBV29-1; cdr3_aa: CSVAGTSGTNVRGEQYF; cdr3_nt: TGCAGCGTTGCCGGGACTAGCGGTACTAATGTTCGTGGGGAGCAGTACTTC
j_call: TRBJ2-1; clone_size: .; d_call: .; v_call: TRBV19; cdr3_aa: CASSIVSGPYNEQFF; cdr3_nt: TGTGCCAGTAGTATAGTTTCTGGACCCTACAATGAGCAGTTCTTC
j_call: TRBJ1-4; clone_size: .; d_call: .; v_call: TRBV6-1; cdr3_aa: CASTERTVYEKLFF; cdr3_nt: TGTGCCAGCACAGAAAGGACAGTTTATGAAAAACTGTTTTTT
j_call: TRBJ1-2; clone_size: .; d_call: TRBD1; v_call: TRBV13; cdr3_aa: CASSSTGTGTTYGYTF; cdr3_nt: TGTGCCAGCAGCTCCACCGGGACAGGGACAACCTATGGCTACACCTTC
j_call: TRBJ2-6; clone_size: .; d_call: .; v_call: TRBV6-6; cdr3_aa: CASSYSQGIGANVLTF; cdr3_nt: TGTGCCAGCAGTTACTCTCAGGGGATCGGGGCCAACGTCCTGACTTTC
j_call: TRBJ2-5; clone_size: .; d_call: .; v_call: TRBV19; cdr3_aa: CASSSPFQETQYF; cdr3_nt: TGTGCCAGTAGTAGTCCATTCCAAGAGACCCAGTACTTC
j_call: TRBJ2-1; clone_size: .; d_call: .; v_call: TRBV14; cdr3_aa: CASSQGRLRETREQFF; cdr3_nt: TGTGCCAGCAGCCAAGGTAGACTAAGGGAGACCAGGGAGCAGTTCTTC
j_call: TRBJ2-2; clone_size: few; d_call: .; v_call: TRBV10-3; cdr3_aa: CATKDHYTGELFF; cdr3_nt: TGTGCCACCAAGGACCATTACACCGGGGAGCTGTTTTTT
j_call: TRBJ2-2; clone_size: .; d_call: .; v_call: TRBV7-3; cdr3_aa: CASGPGANTGELFF; cdr3_nt: TGTGCCAGCGGACCGGGGGCGAACACCGGGGAGCTGTTTTTT
j_call: TRBJ2-7; clone_size: .; d_call: TRBD2; v_call: TRBV6-5; cdr3_aa: CASRLTSVREQYF; cdr3_nt: TGTGCCAGCAGACTCACTAGCGTTCGCGAGCAGTACTTC
j_call: TRBJ2-5; clone_size: .; d_call: TRBD1; v_call: TRBV7-3; cdr3_aa: CASSLSRDRGAETQYF; cdr3_nt: TGTGCCAGCAGCTTAAGTCGGGACAGGGGGGCTGAGACCCAGTACTTC
j_call: TRBJ2-3; clone_size: .; d_call: .; v_call: TRBV30; cdr3_aa: CAWSAQGSSTDTQYF; cdr3_nt: TGTGCCTGGAGTGCCCAGGGTTCTAGCACAGATACGCAGTATTTT
j_call: TRBJ2-6; clone_size: once; d_call: TRBD1; v_call: TRBV18; cdr3_aa: CASSRVGTGAQPSGANVLTF; cdr3_nt: TGTGCCAGCTCACGGGTAGGGACAGGGGCGCAACCCTCTGGGGCCAACGTCCTGACTTTC
j_call: TRBJ2-7; clone_size: .; d_call: .; v_call: TRBV10-3; cdr3_aa: CATLSGSQSYEQYF; cdr3_nt: TGTGCCACGCTATCAGGATCTCAGTCCTACGAGCAGTACTTC